The source of this TCR beta chain is a study of blood T cell repertoires in COVID-19. Study-wide background: Donors in the United States, Italy and Spain gave samples during acute or convalescent COVID-19. In each case, the material was cDNA or gDNA derived from T cells, B-cell-depleted T cells, or PBMCs.

Authors' methods: Nucleated cell number was recorded as an estimate derived from reference gene primer amplification. Some clones are missing from TCRdb's copy, which holds only in-frame ones; the method was immunoSEQ multiplex PCR. V and J calls and clone size are as listed in that table; D and trimming were resolved from the DNA. This table holds around 80,000 clones, approximately 90% found once. Germline assignment: CDR1 GTSNPN and CDR2 SVGIG (reference sequence). V was clipped by 3 bases and J by 3 bases, with 15 bases between them. This CDR3 is 15 amino acids long. The TCR sequence derives from a man in his fifties or sixties with acute or convalescent COVID-19. The J gene is TRBJ2-1, the V gene TRBV30; the D gene is possibly TRBD1 (5 bases). The sequenced sample was peripheral blood. CDR3 bases: TGTGCCTGGAGAGGTGGGTCTCAGGGCTACAATGAGCAGTTCTTC. It encodes CAWRGGSQGYNEQFF.